The clone carrying this T cell receptor (beta chain) has a single count. The data were produced by immunoSEQ multiplex PCR, yet TCRdb's version contains in-frame clones alone and is incomplete. Among some 50,000 clones listed, less than 95% were seen once. The entry originates in a study of blood T cell repertoires in COVID-19. The TCR sequence derives from a man in his 70s with active COVID-19. Sequencing used peripheral blood.

In DNA, the CDR3 is TGTGCCAGCAGTTACGCGGTAGCGGGGGATGAGACCCAGTACTTC. This translates into CASSYAVAGDETQYF. The rearrangement links TRBV6-2 or TRBV6-3 to TRBJ2-5; TRBD2 matches 9 bases. Germline values: CDR1 MNHEY, CDR2 SVGEGT. Trimming at V came to 2 bases and at J to 5 bases, leaving 6 bases not matched to a gene. CDR3 length equals 15 residues.